This TCR beta chain was recorded in a study of blood T cell repertoires in COVID-19. Background on the study: Acute-phase and convalescent COVID-19 samples originated in the United States, Italy and Spain. PBMCs, B-cell-depleted T cells, or T cells provided the cDNA or gDNA that made up the material.

This clone has only a few counts. Original analysis: Counts of nucleated cells, estimated from reference gene primer amplification, were obtained. Sequencing was performed with immunoSEQ multiplex PCR; in TCRdb, only in-frame clones are kept and a portion is missing. That table is the source of V, J and clone size, and D and trimming were worked out from the DNA. Of about 80,000 clones listed, around 76% are singletons. CDR3 size: 14 residues. CDR1 LGHDT and CDR2 YNNKEL come from the germline V gene (reference sequence). Trimming took off 0 bases at V and 14 bases at J, with 14 bases between the two ends.

Sequencing input: peripheral blood. The J gene is TRBJ1-6, the V gene TRBV3-1 (or the pseudogene TRBV3-2); possibly TRBD1 for D (6 bases). The TCR was taken from a man between 65 and 79 years old with active or convalescent COVID-19. The CDR3: CASSQDNRDKALHF. CDR3 nucleotides: TGTGCCAGCAGCCAAGATAACAGGGATAAGGCCCTCCACTTT.